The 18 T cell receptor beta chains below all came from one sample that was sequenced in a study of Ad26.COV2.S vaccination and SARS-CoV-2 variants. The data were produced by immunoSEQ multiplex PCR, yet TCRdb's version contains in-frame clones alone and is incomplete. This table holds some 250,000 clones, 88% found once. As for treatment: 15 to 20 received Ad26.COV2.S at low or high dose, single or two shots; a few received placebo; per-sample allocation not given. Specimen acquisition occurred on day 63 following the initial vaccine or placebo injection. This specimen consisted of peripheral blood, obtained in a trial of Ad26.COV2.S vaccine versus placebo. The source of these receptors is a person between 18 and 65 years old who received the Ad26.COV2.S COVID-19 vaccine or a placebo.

The CDR3 sequence: CASSLTAGTAQETQYF. In nucleotides, the CDR3 is TGTGCCAGCTCACTGACCGCCGGGACAGCCCAAGAGACCCAGTACTTC. This sequence joins TRBV18 and TRBJ2-5; 7 bases align to TRBD1. Trimming at V came to 4 bases and at J to 1 base, leaving 9 bases not matched to a gene. CDR1 KGHSH and CDR2 LQKENI come from the germline V gene. The CDR3 sequence is 16 residues long.

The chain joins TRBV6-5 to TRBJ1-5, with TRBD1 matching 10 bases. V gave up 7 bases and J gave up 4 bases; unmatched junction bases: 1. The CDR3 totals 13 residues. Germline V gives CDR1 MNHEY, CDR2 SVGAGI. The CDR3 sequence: CASKGQGNQPQHF. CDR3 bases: TGTGCCAGCAAGGGACAGGGGAATCAGCCCCAGCATTTT.

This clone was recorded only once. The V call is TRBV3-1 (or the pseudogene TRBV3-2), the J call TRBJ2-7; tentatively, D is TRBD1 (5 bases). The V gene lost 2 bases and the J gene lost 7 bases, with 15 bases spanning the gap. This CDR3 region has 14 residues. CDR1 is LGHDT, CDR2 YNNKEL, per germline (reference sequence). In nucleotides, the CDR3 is TGTGCCAGCAGCCAATTTGCCAGGGAATGTGAGCAGTACTTC. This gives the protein CASSQFARECEQYF.

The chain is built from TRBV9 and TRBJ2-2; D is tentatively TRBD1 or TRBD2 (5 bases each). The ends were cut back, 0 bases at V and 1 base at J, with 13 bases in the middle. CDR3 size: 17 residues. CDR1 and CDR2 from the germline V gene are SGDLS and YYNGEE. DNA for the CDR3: TGTGCCAGCAGCGTAGGGGGACGCAGTCGGAACACCGGGGAGCTGTTTTTT. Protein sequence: CASSVGGRSRNTGELFF.

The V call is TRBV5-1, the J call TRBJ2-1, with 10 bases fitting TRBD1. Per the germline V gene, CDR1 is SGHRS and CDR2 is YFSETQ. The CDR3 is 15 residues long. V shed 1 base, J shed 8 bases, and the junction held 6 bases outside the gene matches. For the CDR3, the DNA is TGCGCCAGCAGCTTGCAGGGACAGGGGACCGATGAGCAGTTCTTC. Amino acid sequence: CASSLQGQGTDEQFF.

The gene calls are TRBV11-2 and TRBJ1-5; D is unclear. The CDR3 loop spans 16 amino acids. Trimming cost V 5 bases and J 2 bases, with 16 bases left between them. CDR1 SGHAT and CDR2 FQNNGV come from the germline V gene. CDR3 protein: CASSLPREEGNQPQHF. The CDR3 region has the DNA TGTGCCAGCAGCCTTCCTAGGGAAGAGGGCAATCAGCCCCAGCATTTT. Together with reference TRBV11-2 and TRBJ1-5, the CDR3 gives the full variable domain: EAGVAQSPRYKIIEKRQSVAFWCNPISGHATLYWYQQILGQGPKLLIQFQNNGVVDDSQLPKDRFSAERLKGVDSTLKIQPAKLEDSAVYLCASSLPREEGNQPQHFGDGTRLSIL.

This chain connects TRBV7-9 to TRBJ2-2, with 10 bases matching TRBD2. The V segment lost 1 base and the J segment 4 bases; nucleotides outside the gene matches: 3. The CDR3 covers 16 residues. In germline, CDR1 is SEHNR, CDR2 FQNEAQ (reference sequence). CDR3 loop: CASSLEAGGATGELFF. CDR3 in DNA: TGTGCCAGCAGCTTAGAAGCGGGAGGGGCCACCGGGGAGCTGTTTTTT.

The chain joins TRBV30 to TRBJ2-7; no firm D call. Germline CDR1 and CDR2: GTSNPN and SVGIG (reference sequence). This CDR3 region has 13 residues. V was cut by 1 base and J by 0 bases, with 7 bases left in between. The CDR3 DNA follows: TGTGCCTGGAGTGAGGAACCCTCCTACGAGCAGTACTTC. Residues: CAWSEEPSYEQYF.

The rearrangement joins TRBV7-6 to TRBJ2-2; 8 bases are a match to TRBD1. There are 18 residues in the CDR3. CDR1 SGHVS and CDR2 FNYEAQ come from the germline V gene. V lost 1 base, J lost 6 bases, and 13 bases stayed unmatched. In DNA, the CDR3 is TGTGCCAGCAGCTTAGTATATCGCGACAGGGGAGGCGCCGGGGAGCTGTTTTTT. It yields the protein CASSLVYRDRGGAGELFF.

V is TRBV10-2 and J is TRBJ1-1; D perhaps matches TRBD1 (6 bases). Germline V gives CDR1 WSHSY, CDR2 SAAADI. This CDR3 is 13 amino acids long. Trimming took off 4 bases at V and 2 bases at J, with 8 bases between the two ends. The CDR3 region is CASSGTANTEAFF. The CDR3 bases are TGCGCCAGCAGTGGGACAGCTAACACTGAAGCTTTCTTT.

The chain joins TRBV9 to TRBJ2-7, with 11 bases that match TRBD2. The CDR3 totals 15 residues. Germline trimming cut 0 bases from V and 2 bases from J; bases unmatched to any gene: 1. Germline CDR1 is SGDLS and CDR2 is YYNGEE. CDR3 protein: CASSVDSGRAYEQYF. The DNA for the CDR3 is TGTGCCAGCAGCGTAGATAGCGGGAGGGCCTACGAGCAGTACTTC. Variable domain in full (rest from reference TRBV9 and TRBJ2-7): DSGVTQTPKHLITATGQRVTLRCSPRSGDLSVYWYQQSLDQGLQFLIQYYNGEERAKGNILERFSAQQFPDLHSELNLSSLELGDSALYFCASSVDSGRAYEQYFGPGTRLTVT.

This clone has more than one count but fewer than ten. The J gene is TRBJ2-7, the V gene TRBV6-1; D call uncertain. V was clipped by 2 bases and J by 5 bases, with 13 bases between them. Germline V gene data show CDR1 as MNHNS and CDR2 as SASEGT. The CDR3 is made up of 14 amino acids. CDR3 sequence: CASSETGVRDEQYF. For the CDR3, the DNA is TGTGCCAGCAGTGAAACTGGGGTTAGGGACGAGCAGTACTTC.

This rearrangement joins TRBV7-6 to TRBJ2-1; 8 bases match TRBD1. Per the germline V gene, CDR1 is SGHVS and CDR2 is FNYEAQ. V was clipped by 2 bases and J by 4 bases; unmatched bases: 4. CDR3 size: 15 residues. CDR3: CASSLRTGFYNEQFF. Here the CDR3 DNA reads TGTGCCAGCAGCTTAAGGACAGGGTTTTACAATGAGCAGTTCTTC.

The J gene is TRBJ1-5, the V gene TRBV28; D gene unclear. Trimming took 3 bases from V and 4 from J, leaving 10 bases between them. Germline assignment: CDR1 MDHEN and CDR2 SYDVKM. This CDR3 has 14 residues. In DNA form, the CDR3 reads TGTGCCAGCAGTTTGCACGGCCAAAATCAGCCCCAGCATTTT. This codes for CASSLHGQNQPQHF.

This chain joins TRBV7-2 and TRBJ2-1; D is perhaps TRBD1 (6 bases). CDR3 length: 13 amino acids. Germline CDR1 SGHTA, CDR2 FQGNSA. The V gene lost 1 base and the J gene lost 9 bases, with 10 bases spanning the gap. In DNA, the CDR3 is TGTGCCAGCAGCTTAGAGGGGGTTGCTGAGCAGTTCTTC. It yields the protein CASSLEGVAEQFF.

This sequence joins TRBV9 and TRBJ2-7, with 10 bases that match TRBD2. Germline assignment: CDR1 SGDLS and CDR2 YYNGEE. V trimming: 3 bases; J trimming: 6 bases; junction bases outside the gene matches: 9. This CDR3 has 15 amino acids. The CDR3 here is CASSESSGSYVEQYF. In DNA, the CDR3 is TGTGCCAGCAGCGAGTCTAGCGGGAGTTATGTCGAGCAGTACTTC.

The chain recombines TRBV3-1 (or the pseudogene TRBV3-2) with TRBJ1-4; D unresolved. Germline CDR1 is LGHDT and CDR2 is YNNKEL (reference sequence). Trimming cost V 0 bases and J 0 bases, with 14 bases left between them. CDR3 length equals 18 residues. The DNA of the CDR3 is TGTGCCAGCAGCCAAGATTTCGGCGGACCCACAACTAATGAAAAACTGTTTTTT. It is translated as CASSQDFGGPTTNEKLFF.

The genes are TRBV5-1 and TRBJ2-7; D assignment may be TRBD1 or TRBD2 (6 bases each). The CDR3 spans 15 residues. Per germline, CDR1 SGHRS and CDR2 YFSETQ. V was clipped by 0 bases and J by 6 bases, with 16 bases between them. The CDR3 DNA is TGCGCCAGCAGCTTGGAAGGTGGGGGGCCCTCCGAGCAGTACTTC. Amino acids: CASSLEGGGPSEQYF.